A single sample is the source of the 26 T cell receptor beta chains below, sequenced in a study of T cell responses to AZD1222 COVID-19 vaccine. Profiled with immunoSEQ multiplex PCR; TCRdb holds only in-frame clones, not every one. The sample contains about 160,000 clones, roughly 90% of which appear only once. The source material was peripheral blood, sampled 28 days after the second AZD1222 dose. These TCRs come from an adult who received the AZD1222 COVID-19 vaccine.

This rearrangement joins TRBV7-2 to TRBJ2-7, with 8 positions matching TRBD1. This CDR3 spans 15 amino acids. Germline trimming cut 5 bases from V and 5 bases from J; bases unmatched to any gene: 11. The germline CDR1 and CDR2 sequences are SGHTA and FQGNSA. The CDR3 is CASSTDRGQPDEQYF. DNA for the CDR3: TGTGCCAGCAGCACAGACAGGGGCCAGCCGGACGAGCAGTACTTC.

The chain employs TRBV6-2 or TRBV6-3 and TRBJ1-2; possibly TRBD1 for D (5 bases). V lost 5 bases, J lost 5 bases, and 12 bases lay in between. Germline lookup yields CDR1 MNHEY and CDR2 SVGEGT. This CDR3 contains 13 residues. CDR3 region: CASSPGGLYGYTF. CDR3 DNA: TGTGCCAGCAGTCCCGGGGGACTTTATGGCTACACCTTC.

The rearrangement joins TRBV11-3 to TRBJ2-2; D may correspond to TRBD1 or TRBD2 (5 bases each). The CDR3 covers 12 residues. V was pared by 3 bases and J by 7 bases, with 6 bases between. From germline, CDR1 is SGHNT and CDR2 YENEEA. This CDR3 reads CASSFGGGELFF. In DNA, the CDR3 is TGTGCCAGCAGCTTTGGGGGCGGGGAGCTGTTTTTT.

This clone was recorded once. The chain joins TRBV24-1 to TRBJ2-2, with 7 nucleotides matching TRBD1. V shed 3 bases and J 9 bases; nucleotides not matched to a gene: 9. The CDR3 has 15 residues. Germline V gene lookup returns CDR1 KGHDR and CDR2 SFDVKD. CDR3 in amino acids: CATSDPTGSRWELFF. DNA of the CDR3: TGTGCCACCAGTGATCCGACAGGGTCCCGCTGGGAGCTGTTTTTT.

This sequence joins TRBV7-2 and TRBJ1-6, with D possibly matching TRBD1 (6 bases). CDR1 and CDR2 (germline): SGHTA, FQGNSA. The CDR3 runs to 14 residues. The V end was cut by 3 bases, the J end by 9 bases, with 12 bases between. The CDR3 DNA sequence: TGTGCCAGCAGCTTGACAGGCGGGCCTTCACCCCTCCACTTT. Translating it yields CASSLTGGPSPLHF. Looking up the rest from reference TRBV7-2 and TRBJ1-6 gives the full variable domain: GAGVSQSPSNKVTEKGKDVELRCDPISGHTALYWYRQSLGQGLEFLIYFQGNSAPDKSGLPSDRFSAERTGGSVSTLTIQRTQQEDSAVYLCASSLTGGPSPLHFGNGTRLTVT.

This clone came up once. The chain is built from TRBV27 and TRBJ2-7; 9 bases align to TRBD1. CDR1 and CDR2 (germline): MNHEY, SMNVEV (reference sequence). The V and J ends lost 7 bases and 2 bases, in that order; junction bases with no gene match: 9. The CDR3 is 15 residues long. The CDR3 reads CASKLQGAAAYEQYF. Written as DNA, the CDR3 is TGTGCCAGCAAATTACAGGGGGCTGCCGCCTACGAGCAGTACTTC.

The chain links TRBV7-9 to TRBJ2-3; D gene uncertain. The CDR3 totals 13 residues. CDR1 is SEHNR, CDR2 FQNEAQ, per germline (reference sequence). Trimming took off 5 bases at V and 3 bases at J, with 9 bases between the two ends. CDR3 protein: CASSDQGTDTQYF. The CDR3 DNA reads TGTGCCAGCAGCGATCAAGGAACAGATACGCAGTATTTT.

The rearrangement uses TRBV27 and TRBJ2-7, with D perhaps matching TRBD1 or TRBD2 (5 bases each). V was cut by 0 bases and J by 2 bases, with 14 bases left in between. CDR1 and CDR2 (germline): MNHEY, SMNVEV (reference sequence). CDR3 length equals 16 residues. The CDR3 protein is CASSLSRGPDPYEQYF. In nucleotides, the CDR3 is TGTGCCAGCAGTTTATCGAGGGGACCCGACCCCTACGAGCAGTACTTC.

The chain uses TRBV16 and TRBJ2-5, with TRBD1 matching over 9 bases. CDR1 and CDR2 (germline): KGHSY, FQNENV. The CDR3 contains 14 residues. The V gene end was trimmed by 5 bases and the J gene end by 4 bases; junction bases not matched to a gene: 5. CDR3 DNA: TGTGCCAGCAGCTCACAGGGGGCCGGAGAGACCCAGTACTTC. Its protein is CASSSQGAGETQYF.

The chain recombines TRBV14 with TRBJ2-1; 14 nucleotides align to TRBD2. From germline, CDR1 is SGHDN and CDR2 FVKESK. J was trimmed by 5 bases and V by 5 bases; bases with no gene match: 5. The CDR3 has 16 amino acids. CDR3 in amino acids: CASSGTSGSRHNEQFF. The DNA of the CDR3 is TGTGCCAGCAGCGGGACTAGCGGGAGTAGACACAATGAGCAGTTCTTC.

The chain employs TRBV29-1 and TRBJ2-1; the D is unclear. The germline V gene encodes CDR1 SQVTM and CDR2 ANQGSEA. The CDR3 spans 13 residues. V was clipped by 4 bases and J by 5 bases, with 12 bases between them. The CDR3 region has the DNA TGCAGCGTTGTTGGTGGTTTCCACAATGAGCAGTTCTTC. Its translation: CSVVGGFHNEQFF.

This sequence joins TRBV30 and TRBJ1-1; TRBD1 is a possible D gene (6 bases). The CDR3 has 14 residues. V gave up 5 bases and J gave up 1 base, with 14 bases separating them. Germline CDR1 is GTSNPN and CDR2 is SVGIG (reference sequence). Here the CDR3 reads CAWGTQGWNTEAFF. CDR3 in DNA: TGTGCCTGGGGGACTCAGGGGTGGAACACTGAAGCTTTCTTT.

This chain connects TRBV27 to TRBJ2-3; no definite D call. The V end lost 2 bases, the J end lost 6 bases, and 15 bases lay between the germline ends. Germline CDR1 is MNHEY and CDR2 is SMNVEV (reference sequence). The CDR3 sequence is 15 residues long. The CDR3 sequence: CASSLGQPVIDTQYF. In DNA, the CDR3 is TGTGCCAGCAGTTTAGGTCAGCCCGTGATCGATACGCAGTATTTT.

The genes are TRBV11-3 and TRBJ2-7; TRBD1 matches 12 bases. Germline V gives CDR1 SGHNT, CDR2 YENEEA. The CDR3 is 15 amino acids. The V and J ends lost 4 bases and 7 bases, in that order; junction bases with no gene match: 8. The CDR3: CASSSGGQGAVEQYF. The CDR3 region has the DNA TGTGCCAGCAGCTCGGGGGGACAGGGGGCGGTTGAGCAGTACTTC. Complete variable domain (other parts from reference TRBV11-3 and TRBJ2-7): EAGVVQSPRYKIIEKKQPVAFWCNPISGHNTLYWYLQNLGQGPELLIRYENEEAVDDSQLPKDRFSAERLKGVDSTLKIQPAELGDSAVYLCASSSGGQGAVEQYFGPGTRLTVT.

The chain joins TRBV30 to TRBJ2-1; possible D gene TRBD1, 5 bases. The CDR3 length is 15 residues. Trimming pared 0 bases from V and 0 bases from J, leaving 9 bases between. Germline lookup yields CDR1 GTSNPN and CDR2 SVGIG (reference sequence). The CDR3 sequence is CAWSVDSSSYNEQFF. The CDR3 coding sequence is TGTGCCTGGAGTGTCGACAGCAGCTCCTACAATGAGCAGTTCTTC.

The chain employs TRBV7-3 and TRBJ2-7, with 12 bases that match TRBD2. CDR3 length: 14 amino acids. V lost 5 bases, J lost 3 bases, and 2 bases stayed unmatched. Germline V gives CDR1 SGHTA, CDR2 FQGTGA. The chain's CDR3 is CASSPTSGSYEQYF. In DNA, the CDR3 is TGTGCCAGCAGCCCGACTAGCGGGAGCTACGAGCAGTACTTC.

The CDR3 region has the DNA TGTGCCAGCAGTTTCGGTGGAAACACCATATATTTT. It translates to CASSFGGNTIYF. This chain uses TRBV13 with TRBJ1-3; no clear D gene. Between the trimmed V and J ends, which lost 6 bases and 3 bases, there was a span of 6 bases. This CDR3 has 12 residues. Germline values: CDR1 PRHDT, CDR2 FYEKMQ (reference sequence). Complete variable domain (other parts from reference TRBV13 and TRBJ1-3): AAGVIQSPRHLIKEKRETATLKCYPIPRHDTVYWYQQGPGQDPQFLISFYEKMQSDKGSIPDRFSAQQFSDYHSELNMSSLELGDSALYFCASSFGGNTIYFGEGSWLTVV.

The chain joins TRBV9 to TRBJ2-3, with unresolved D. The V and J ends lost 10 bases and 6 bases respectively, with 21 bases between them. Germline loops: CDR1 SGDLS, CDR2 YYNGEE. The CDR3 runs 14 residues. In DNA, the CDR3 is TGTGCCTCGACCCGGTTCCCCCATTCTGATACGCAGTATTTT. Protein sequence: CASTRFPHSDTQYF.

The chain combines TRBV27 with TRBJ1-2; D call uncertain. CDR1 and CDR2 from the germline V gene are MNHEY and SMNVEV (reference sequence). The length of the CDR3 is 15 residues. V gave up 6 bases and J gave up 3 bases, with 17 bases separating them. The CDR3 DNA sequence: TGTGCCAGCAGCTTAAGTCCCGAGGGTGACTATGGCTACACCTTC. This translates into CASSLSPEGDYGYTF.

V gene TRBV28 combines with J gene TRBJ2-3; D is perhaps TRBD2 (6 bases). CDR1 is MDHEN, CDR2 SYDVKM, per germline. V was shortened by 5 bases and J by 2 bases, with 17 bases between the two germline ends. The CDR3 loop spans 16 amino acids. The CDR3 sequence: CASSARTNLPTDTQYF. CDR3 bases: TGTGCCAGCAGTGCCCGGACTAACCTTCCCACAGATACGCAGTATTTT.

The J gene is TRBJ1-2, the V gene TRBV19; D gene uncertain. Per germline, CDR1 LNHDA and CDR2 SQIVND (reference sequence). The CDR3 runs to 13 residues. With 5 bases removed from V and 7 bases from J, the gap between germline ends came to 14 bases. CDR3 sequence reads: CASSDTGLSGYTF. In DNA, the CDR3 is TGTGCCAGTAGTGACACCGGGCTCTCTGGCTACACCTTC.

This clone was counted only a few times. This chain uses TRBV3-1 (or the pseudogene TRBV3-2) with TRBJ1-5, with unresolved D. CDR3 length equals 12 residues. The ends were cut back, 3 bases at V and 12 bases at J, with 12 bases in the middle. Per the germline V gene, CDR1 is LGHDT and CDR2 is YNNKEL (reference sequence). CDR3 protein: CASSHGFQNQHF. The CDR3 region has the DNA TGTGCCAGCAGCCATGGTTTCCAAAACCAGCATTTT.

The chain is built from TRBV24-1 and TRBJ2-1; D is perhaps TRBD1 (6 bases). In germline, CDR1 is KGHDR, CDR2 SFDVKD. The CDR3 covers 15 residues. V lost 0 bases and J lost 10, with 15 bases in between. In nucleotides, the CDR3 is TGTGCCACCAGTGATTTGACCCAGGGGTCCTGGGAGCAGTTCTTC. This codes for CATSDLTQGSWEQFF.

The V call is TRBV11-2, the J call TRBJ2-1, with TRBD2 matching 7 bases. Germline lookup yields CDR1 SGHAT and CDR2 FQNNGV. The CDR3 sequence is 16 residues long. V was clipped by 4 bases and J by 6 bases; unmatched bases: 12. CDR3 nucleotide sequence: TGTGCCAGCAGCTCCTCAATCCCGGCGGGGGTCAATGAGCAGTTCTTC. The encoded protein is CASSSSIPAGVNEQFF.

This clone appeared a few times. CDR3 in amino acids: CASSLTGELFF. In nucleotides, the CDR3 is TGTGCCAGCAGCCTCACCGGGGAGCTGTTTTTT. The chain couples TRBV7-8 to TRBJ2-2; D is undetermined. CDR3 length: 11 residues. The V and J ends lost 5 bases and 4 bases respectively, with 2 bases between them. Germline V gives CDR1 SGHVS, CDR2 FQNEAQ.

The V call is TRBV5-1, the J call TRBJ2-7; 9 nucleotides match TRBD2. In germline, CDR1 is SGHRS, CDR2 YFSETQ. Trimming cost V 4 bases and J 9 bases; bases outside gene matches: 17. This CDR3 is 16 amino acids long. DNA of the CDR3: TGCGCCAGCAGCCCGGCCACGACTAGCGGAATTTCGGTGCAGTACTTC. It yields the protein CASSPATTSGISVQYF.